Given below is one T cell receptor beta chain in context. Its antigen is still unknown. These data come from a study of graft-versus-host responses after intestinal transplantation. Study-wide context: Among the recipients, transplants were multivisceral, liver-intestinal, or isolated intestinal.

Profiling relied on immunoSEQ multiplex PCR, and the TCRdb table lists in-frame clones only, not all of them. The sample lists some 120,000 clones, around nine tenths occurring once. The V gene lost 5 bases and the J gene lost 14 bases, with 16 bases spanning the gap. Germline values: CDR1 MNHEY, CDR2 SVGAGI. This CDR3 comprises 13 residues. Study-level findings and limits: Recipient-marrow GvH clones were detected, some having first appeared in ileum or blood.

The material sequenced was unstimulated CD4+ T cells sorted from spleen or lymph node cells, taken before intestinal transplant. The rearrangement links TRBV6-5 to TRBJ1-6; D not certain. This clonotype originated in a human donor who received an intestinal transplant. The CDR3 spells CASSEESVSALHF. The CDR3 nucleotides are TGTGCCAGCAGTGAGGAGTCGGTTTCGGCCCTCCACTTT.